This T cell receptor (beta chain) is from a study of monozygotic twins with inflammatory bowel disease. The CDR3 has 15 residues. TCRdb re-analyzed the 5' RACE reads; it lists each CDR3 protein once, without DNA. This listing includes about 210,000 distinct CDR3 sequences. The chain has TRBV12-3 or TRBV12-4 and TRBJ2-1. Material for sequencing was blood. This TCR was recovered from a human donor with ulcerative colitis or Crohn's disease, or a healthy co-twin of an affected twin (not recorded which). CDR3: CASSFVGDSYNEQFF.